This TCR beta chain is drawn from a study of beta chain features in type 1 diabetes. The study's findings and limits: Whether HLA type influences TCRB rearrangement remained unresolved here. Short templates might get an advantage during PCR, and this would be equal in patients and controls. Type 1 diabetes patients had TCRB CDR3s that were shorter (moderately but significantly so) in all four CD4+ subsets.

Sequencing targeted expressed TCRB transcripts, as all isolated RNA had been reverse transcribed. This table comes from immunoSEQ multiplex PCR, and its TCRdb copy is limited to in-frame clones, with some not included. In the table there are around 250,000 clones, around 21% of which are singletons. Per the germline V gene, CDR1 is MDHEN and CDR2 is SYDVKM. The CDR3 loop spans 12 amino acids. After removal of 10 bases from V and 4 bases from J, the junction contained 4 bases not matched to a gene. Heparinised blood was drawn once per donor, averaging roughly 120 mL. CD45RO/CCR7/CD25/CD127/CD95/CD27 separated CD4+ naive, central memory, regulatory and stem cell-like memory cells by sorting. Note on this clone: Its antigen is undetermined.

The chain employs TRBV28 and TRBJ1-5; 7 positions agree with TRBD1. The sample was naive CD4+ T cells from blood. This clonotype was obtained from a middle-aged woman with type 1 diabetes. This CDR3 reads CATGGGNQPQHF. Written as DNA, the CDR3 is TGTGCCACAGGGGGAGGTAATCAGCCCCAGCATTTT.